This TCR beta chain was recorded in a study of OX40 agonist ivuxolimab in advanced cancers. Across the whole study: The mean age was roughly 60 years, ranging from about 23 to 79, with over 70% of participants male.

Concerning this clone: Its antigen is still unknown.

Study-level results: In the 0.1 to 3.0 mg/kg range, CD4+ and CD8+ blood T cells had expanded clonally by week 6. Researchers did not determine the expanded peripheral T cells' antigen specificity.

The timepoints at which blood was sampled were baseline, cycle 4 day 1, and cycle 7 day 1. TCRdb keeps only in-frame clones here, not all; method: immunoSEQ multiplex PCR. Of fewer than 40,000 clones in the sample, 65% to 80% are singletons; the top ten hold 9.5% to 15%. CDR3 length equals 13 residues. V lost 6 bases to trimming and J lost 0 bases, with 8 bases between them. In germline, CDR1 is SGHVS, CDR2 FNYEAQ. The J gene is TRBJ1-1, the V gene TRBV7-6; D not resolved. This sequence was found in an adult with an advanced solid tumor such as melanoma, head and neck, liver or kidney cancer. This specimen consisted of CD4+ or CD8+ T cells sorted from blood, obtained in a trial of the OX40 agonist ivuxolimab. The CDR3 here is CASSKTLNTEAFF. The CDR3 DNA sequence: TGTGCCAGCAGTAAAACACTGAACACTGAAGCTTTCTTT.